A selection of T cell receptor beta chains follows, all from one sample in a study of T cell responses to AZD1222 COVID-19 vaccine. Profiled with immunoSEQ multiplex PCR; TCRdb holds only in-frame clones, not every one. Of 100,000 to 150,000 clones listed, approximately 91% are singletons. Sample: peripheral blood, taken 28 days after the second AZD1222 dose. The receptors were gathered from an adult who received the AZD1222 COVID-19 vaccine. Both conserved end residues are part of each CDR3. Each record gives: D gene, CDR3 length, V gene, clone size, J gene, CDR3 DNA, CDR3 protein. The D gene is left open where the match is weak. Clone sizes are given selectively: once, few, many, or a class where the clone is expanded.

>.|12|TRBV7-3|few|TRBJ2-6
TGTGCCAGCAGCTCTGGGGCCAACGTCCTGACTTTC
CASSSGANVLTF
>.|13|TRBV10-2|.|TRBJ1-6
TGCGCCAGCAGTGATTCAGATAATTCACCCCTCCACTTT
CASSDSDNSPLHF
>.|13|TRBV12-3/TRBV12-4|.|TRBJ1-2
TGTGCCAGTCACCCGCGGACAGCAGAAGGCTACACCTTC
CASHPRTAEGYTF
>TRBD1|11|TRBV20-1|few|TRBJ2-7
TGCAGTGTGGACAGGGTTGACGAGCAGTACTTC
CSVDRVDEQYF
>.|12|TRBV28|.|TRBJ1-1
TGTGCCACAGGGATTGGGGACACTGAAGCTTTCTTT
CATGIGDTEAFF
>TRBD2|13|TRBV6-5|.|TRBJ2-1
TGTGCCAGCAGCCTAGCGGAATACAATGAGCAGTTCTTC
CASSLAEYNEQFF
>TRBD1|16|TRBV11-2|.|TRBJ1-2
TGTGCCAGCAGCCTTTCGGGACAGGGGGTTAACTATGGCTACACCTTC
CASSLSGQGVNYGYTF
>.|12|TRBV6-5|.|TRBJ1-1
TGTGCCAGCAATACAGGGAAGGCTGAAGCTTTCTTT
CASNTGKAEAFF
>.|14|TRBV5-1|.|TRBJ1-2
TGCGCCAGCAGCCCAGACCCCCCGAGCGGTGGCTACACCTTC
CASSPDPPSGGYTF
>.|12|TRBV30|.|TRBJ1-1
TGTGCCTGGAGTCTCGGGCCCACTGAAGCTTTCTTT
CAWSLGPTEAFF
>TRBD1|14|TRBV18|.|TRBJ2-5
TGTGCCAGCTCACCCTCCGGACAGGGAGAGACCCAGTACTTC
CASSPSGQGETQYF
>TRBD1|16|TRBV2|.|TRBJ1-5
TGTGCCAGCAGTTCTTCAGGGGGCAGCAGCAATCAGCCCCAGCATTTT
CASSSSGGSSNQPQHF
>TRBD1|15|TRBV5-1|once|TRBJ2-5
TGCGCCAGCAGCTTGGCTGGGACAGCCAGCGAGACCCAGTACTTC
CASSLAGTASETQYF
>.|14|TRBV28|.|TRBJ1-2
TGTGCCAGCAGTTTAAGTCAGGGTCAGAGCGGCTACACCTTC
CASSLSQGQSGYTF
>TRBD2|16|TRBV7-8|.|TRBJ2-3
TGTGCCAGCAGCACACGACTAGCGGGCCTCACAGATACGCAGTATTTT
CASSTRLAGLTDTQYF
>.|15|TRBV7-3|.|TRBJ2-2
TGTGCCAGCAGATTAAGCGGCGGGAACACCGGGGAGCTGTTTTTT
CASRLSGGNTGELFF
>TRBD1|14|TRBV5-1|.|TRBJ2-5
TGCGCCAGCAGCTTGTACAGGGGTCAAGAGACCCAGTACTTC
CASSLYRGQETQYF
>TRBD1|15|TRBV5-1|once|TRBJ1-1
TGCGCCAGCAGGCTTCCCGGGACAGAAATGTCTGAAGCTTTCTTT
CASRLPGTEMSEAFF
>.|12|TRBV7-9|.|TRBJ2-2
TGTGCCAGCAGACCAGTCACCGGGGAGCTGTTTTTT
CASRPVTGELFF